This T cell receptor (beta chain) was observed in a study of T cell repertoires in cytomegalovirus infection. This clonotype was seen more than once but under ten times. This CDR3 comprises 16 residues. Germline CDR1 reads ENHRY; CDR2 reads SYGVKD. Trimming took 0 bases from V and 0 from J; bases not matched to a gene: 3. TCRdb redid the calling of the reads with MiXCR, one entry per CDR3 protein. The sample consists of roughly 180,000 distinct CDR3 sequences, 28% of them appearing once. The sequence derives from a human donor in good health (CMV status not recorded). Some clones in this sample may be carry-over from other donors' samples. Sequencing was performed on PBMCs. The chain carries TRBV10-3 and TRBJ2-7; 9 bases are shared with TRBD2. DNA for the CDR3: TGTGCCATCAGTGAGTCTGCGGGGGGGCCCTCCTACGAGCAGTACTTC. The encoded protein is CAISESAGGPSYEQYF.